The clone carrying this T cell receptor beta chain was observed at least ten times. Germline lookup yields CDR1 LGHDT and CDR2 YNNKEL (reference sequence). Trimming took 1 base from V and 4 from J, leaving 16 bases between them. This CDR3 has 16 amino acids. For naive CD8 T cells, sorting used the CD8+CD4-CCR7+CD45RA+ phenotype. TCRdb re-derived calls from the PCR reads in MiXCR, one entry per CDR3 protein. Of about 36,000 distinct CDR3 sequences in the sample, less than 20% were seen once. The record originates from a study of molecular identifiers for immune sequencing clone quantification. Study information: In replicates, RNA from 20,000 or 100,000 naive CD8 cells was split five ways, four sequenced.

The clonotype originates from a human donor in good health. Some libraries in this study had Jurkat cell RNA spiked in. The J gene is TRBJ1-1, the V gene TRBV3-1; D gene ambiguous. Sequenced sample: naive CD8+ T cells from blood, with Jurkat cell RNA spiked in. Subset here: FACS-sorted CD8+CD4-CCR7+CD45RA+ naive T cells. The CDR3 protein is CASSQALSPAGTEAFF. CDR3 nucleotide sequence: TGTGCCAGCAGCCAAGCTTTAAGCCCGGCGGGCACTGAAGCTTTCTTT.